Listed below are T cell receptor beta chains from one sample, sequenced in a study of shared clonotypes between healthy human individuals. Assay used: immunoSEQ multiplex PCR; TCRdb lists only in-frame clones, some missing. Of roughly 2 million clones listed, about 94% are singletons. Sequencing was done on a sample of naive CD4+ T cells sorted from blood. The receptors come from a man younger than 30 in good health. Each CDR3 is given with its conserved first and last residue. D genes are given only for firm matches. Size tells how often a clone was seen (once, few, many) or the class of an expanded clone, and some rows leave it out.

cdr3_aa cdr3_nt d_call v_call clone_size j_call
CASSRGTGEAFF TGTGCCAGCAGTCGCGGTACAGGGGAAGCTTTCTTT - TRBV6-5 - TRBJ1-1
CASSDGWAPASTDTQYF TGCGCCAGCAGTGACGGGTGGGCGCCAGCAAGCACAGATACGCAGTATTTT - TRBV10-2 - TRBJ2-3
CATTDSPIYEQYF TGTGCCACCACGGACTCACCAATCTACGAGCAGTACTTC - TRBV10-3 - TRBJ2-7
CASSLSGLDVRSLHF TGTGCCAGCAGCTTGAGCGGACTGGATGTTAGGTCCCTCCACTTT - TRBV5-4 - TRBJ1-6
CASSLVPGSYEQYF TGCGCCAGCAGCTTGGTCCCTGGCTCCTACGAGCAGTACTTC - TRBV5-1 - TRBJ2-7
CASSAQGAQDGYTF TGTGCCAGCAGCGCCCAGGGGGCGCAGGACGGCTACACCTTC TRBD1 TRBV7-9 - TRBJ1-2
CASSPGTVAGYTF TGTGCCAGCAGCCCCGGGACAGTGGCTGGCTACACCTTC TRBD1 TRBV28 - TRBJ1-2
CASGFGNSPLHF TGTGCCAGCGGTTTCGGAAATTCACCCCTCCACTTT - TRBV6-5 - TRBJ1-6
CASSRTAGRLSGNTIYF TGTGCCAGCAGCCGCACGGCGGGACGACTCTCGGGAAACACCATATATTTT - TRBV7-2 - TRBJ1-3
CASSLQGIANYGYTF TGTGCCAGCAGTCTGCAGGGAATCGCTAACTATGGCTACACCTTC - TRBV2 - TRBJ1-2
CSVEDSRTSGGSYEQYF TGCAGCGTTGAAGACTCCCGGACTAGCGGAGGCTCCTACGAGCAGTACTTC TRBD2 TRBV29-1 - TRBJ2-7
CASSPRQTLMETQYF TGTGCCAGCTCACCACGACAGACTCTAATGGAGACCCAGTACTTC - TRBV18 - TRBJ2-5
CASSDRGTSGSAYEQYF TGTGCCAGCAGCGACCGAGGGACTAGCGGGTCAGCCTACGAGCAGTACTTC TRBD2 TRBV2 - TRBJ2-7
CASSYGQVLTDTQYF TGTGCCAGCAGCTACGGACAGGTTCTCACAGATACGCAGTATTTT TRBD1 TRBV5-6 - TRBJ2-3
CASSSGTSGFTDTQYF TGTGCCAGCAGTTCTGGGACTAGCGGGTTCACAGATACGCAGTATTTT TRBD2 TRBV28 - TRBJ2-3
CATSGTGGPYEQYF TGTGCCACCAGCGGGACAGGGGGCCCCTACGAGCAGTACTTC TRBD1 TRBV15 - TRBJ2-7
CASRKGLPYGEQFF TGTGCCAGCCGCAAGGGACTGCCGTACGGTGAGCAGTTCTTC - TRBV5-8 - TRBJ2-1
CAWSPPTDTGNTIYF TGTGCCTGGAGTCCCCCGACAGATACTGGAAACACCATATATTTT - TRBV30 - TRBJ1-3
CASSGQVNTGELFF TGTGCCAGCAGTGGCCAGGTGAACACCGGGGAGCTGTTTTTT - TRBV6-4 - TRBJ2-2
CAISDRETQYF TGTGCCATCAGTGACAGAGAGACCCAGTACTTC - TRBV10-3 - TRBJ2-5
CASSSGGSQNIQYF TGTGCCAGCAGCTCAGGAGGCAGCCAAAACATTCAGTACTTC - TRBV7-3 - TRBJ2-4
CASSPLRASGTGELFF TGTGCCAGCTCACCACTCAGGGCTAGCGGGACCGGGGAGCTGTTTTTT TRBD2 TRBV18 - TRBJ2-2
CASSRLAGVYEQYF TGTGCCAGCAGCCGCCTAGCGGGAGTATACGAGCAGTACTTC TRBD2 TRBV7-8 - TRBJ2-7
CASTVPGNEQFF TGTGCCAGCACCGTACCGGGTAATGAGCAGTTCTTC - TRBV9 - TRBJ2-1
CASSLRVYGYTF TGTGCCAGCAGCTTGCGAGTCTATGGCTACACCTTC - TRBV7-2 - TRBJ1-2
CASSLPTPSTDTQYF TGCGCCAGCAGCTTGCCCACCCCTAGCACAGATACGCAGTATTTT - TRBV5-1 - TRBJ2-3
CASRPMDPNTGELFF TGTGCCAGTAGACCAATGGACCCGAACACCGGGGAGCTGTTTTTT - TRBV19 - TRBJ2-2
CASSLDFDQPQHF TGTGCCAGCAGCCTTGACTTCGATCAGCCCCAGCATTTT - TRBV28 - TRBJ1-5
CASSPLGEETQYF TGTGCCAGCTCACCACTCGGGGAAGAGACCCAGTACTTC - TRBV18 - TRBJ2-5
CASSSGTGSYNEQFF TGTGCCAGCAGCTCGGGGACAGGGTCCTACAATGAGCAGTTCTTC TRBD1 TRBV5-4 - TRBJ2-1
CASSFSLQGNTEAFF TGTGCCAGCAGCTTTAGTTTGCAGGGGAACACTGAAGCTTTCTTT - TRBV7-8 - TRBJ1-1
CASSLSGGLIGEKLFF TGTGCCAGCAGTTTATCCGGGGGGCTAATCGGTGAAAAACTGTTTTTT - TRBV28 once TRBJ1-4
CASSVDRQGVSGELFF TGTGCCAGCAGCGTAGATAGACAGGGGGTCTCCGGGGAGCTGTTTTTT TRBD1 TRBV9 - TRBJ2-2
CASSSPSGTGYEQYF TGTGCCAGCAGTTCCCCCTCCGGCACCGGCTACGAGCAGTACTTC - TRBV6-6 - TRBJ2-7
CASSPRSDNTEAFF TGTGCCAGCTCACCAAGGTCGGACAACACTGAAGCTTTCTTT - TRBV18 - TRBJ1-1
CASMKELGSSEAFF TGTGCCAGCATGAAGGAACTGGGGAGCTCTGAAGCTTTCTTT - TRBV6-1 - TRBJ1-1
CAWSPRTFGAYEQYF TGTGCCTGGAGCCCCCGGACATTTGGAGCCTACGAGCAGTACTTC - TRBV30 - TRBJ2-7
CASSSGSQETQYF TGTGCCAGCAGTTCCGGGTCACAAGAGACCCAGTACTTC - TRBV6-5 - TRBJ2-5
CASSSGTAPDTQYF TGCGCCAGCAGCTCTGGGACAGCCCCAGATACGCAGTATTTT TRBD1 TRBV5-1 - TRBJ2-3
CASSPIGSGDEQFF TGTGCCAGCAGCCCCATTGGCAGCGGGGATGAGCAGTTCTTC TRBD2 TRBV7-2 - TRBJ2-1
CASSSPGDGAYEQYF TGTGCCAGCAGTTCCCCCGGGGACGGGGCCTACGAGCAGTACTTC - TRBV6-6 - TRBJ2-7